A single sample is the source of the 21 T cell receptor beta chains below, sequenced in a study of blood T cell repertoires in COVID-19. Clones were read by immunoSEQ multiplex PCR, and TCRdb kept only the in-frame ones, dropping some. This repertoire shows about 270,000 clones, around 83% found once; its top ten account for 5.7%. What was sequenced was peripheral blood. The origin of the receptors is a man at least 80 years old with acute or convalescent COVID-19.

The chain employs TRBV28 and TRBJ1-1, with TRBD1 matching over 9 bases. J was trimmed by 2 bases and V by 9 bases; bases with no gene match: 7. The CDR3 has 14 amino acids. The germline gives CDR1 MDHEN, CDR2 SYDVKM. The CDR3 spells CASRPGQGNTEAFF. CDR3 DNA sequence: TGTGCCAGTAGACCGGGACAGGGAAACACTGAAGCTTTCTTT. Filled out from reference TRBV28 and TRBJ1-1, the complete variable domain reads DVKVTQSSRYLVKRTGEKVFLECVQDMDHENMFWYRQDPGLGLRLIYFSYDVKMKEKGDIPEGYSVSREKKERFSLILESASTNQTSMYLCASRPGQGNTEAFFGQGTRLTVV.

The V call is TRBV5-1, the J call TRBJ2-1; D is possibly TRBD2 (5 bases). CDR1 and CDR2 from the germline V gene are SGHRS and YFSETQ. Deletions cut 0 bases from V and 9 bases from J, with 16 bases between. This CDR3 comprises 15 residues. Written as DNA, the CDR3 is TGCGCCAGCAGCTTGGAGGCGGGTCTAGGCGGTGAGCAGTTCTTC. Encoded protein: CASSLEAGLGGEQFF.

The chain has TRBV19 and TRBJ2-1; 10 nucleotides align to TRBD2. This CDR3 region has 14 residues. The V and J ends lost 8 bases and 8 bases, in that order; junction bases with no gene match: 9. Germline CDR1 is LNHDA and CDR2 is SQIVND (reference sequence). The CDR3 reads CASSPSGGWDEQFF. The CDR3 DNA follows: TGTGCCAGTTCGCCTAGCGGGGGTTGGGATGAGCAGTTCTTC.

This clone was seen more than once but under ten times. The chain carries TRBV5-1 and TRBJ2-3, with TRBD1 identical over 9 bases. Germline CDR1 SGHRS, CDR2 YFSETQ. The junction had 5 bases not matched to a gene; V was cut back by 1 base and J by 2 bases. CDR3 length equals 16 residues. CDR3 bases: TGCGCCAGCAGCTTGACAGGGGGCGGGATCACAGATACGCAGTATTTT. Protein product: CASSLTGGGITDTQYF.

The V and J genes are TRBV5-1 and TRBJ1-2, with TRBD1 identical over 8 bases. The CDR3 has 13 amino acids. Germline trimming cut 6 bases from V and 7 bases from J; bases unmatched to any gene: 8. Germline V gene data show CDR1 as SGHRS and CDR2 as YFSETQ. CDR3 region: CASTGQGNVGYTF. The CDR3 region has the DNA TGCGCCAGCACCGGACAGGGCAACGTTGGCTACACCTTC.

This clone was observed once. The rearrangement uses TRBV5-1 and TRBJ2-5; 11 positions agree with TRBD2. CDR1 SGHRS and CDR2 YFSETQ come from the germline V gene. The V gene end was trimmed by 4 bases and the J gene end by 2 bases; junction bases not matched to a gene: 4. The CDR3 is 15 amino acids. The CDR3 bases are TGCGCCAGCAGCGTTAGCGGGGGGGAACAAGAGACCCAGTACTTC. Encoded protein: CASSVSGGEQETQYF.

The chain employs TRBV3-1 (or the pseudogene TRBV3-2) and TRBJ1-2; possibly TRBD1 for D (5 bases). The CDR3 is made up of 15 amino acids. V was clipped by 5 bases and J by 8 bases, with 21 bases between them. The V gene's germline CDR1 is LGHDT and CDR2 YNNKEL (reference sequence). CDR3 DNA sequence: TGTGCCAGCAGCACTTGGGACTTAGCGGCAAGCGGCTACACCTTC. This encodes CASSTWDLAASGYTF.

V usage is TRBV6-1 and J usage is TRBJ2-2; TRBD1 aligns across 9 bases. The CDR3 consists of 18 residues. Trimming removed 4 bases from V and 0 bases from J; junction bases left unmatched: 9. The germline CDR1 and CDR2 sequences are MNHNS and SASEGT. CDR3 region: CASSATGGWGPNTGELFF. CDR3 DNA: TGTGCCAGCAGTGCGACAGGGGGATGGGGCCCGAACACCGGGGAGCTGTTTTTT.

This chain links TRBV3-1 (or the pseudogene TRBV3-2) with TRBJ1-1; perhaps TRBD1 as D (6 bases). CDR1 LGHDT and CDR2 YNNKEL come from the germline V gene (reference sequence). Trimming took off 4 bases at V and 9 bases at J, with 15 bases between the two ends. This CDR3 has 13 amino acids. The CDR3 nucleotides read TGTGCCAGCAGCCCCGACAGGTCATCGCAAGCTTTCTTT. This gives the protein CASSPDRSSQAFF.

A few counts support this clone. V gene TRBV12-3 or TRBV12-4 combines with J gene TRBJ1-1, with 9 bases lining up with TRBD1. Germline trimming cut 5 bases from V and 9 bases from J; bases unmatched to any gene: 4. The CDR3 covers 12 residues. The CDR3 nucleotides read TGTGCCAGCAGTCCCGGACAGGGGAAAGCTTTCTTT. This gives the protein CASSPGQGKAFF.

The chain combines TRBV6-1 with TRBJ2-7; no firm D call. Germline-derived CDR1 and CDR2 are MNHNS and SASEGT. V gave up 3 bases and J gave up 12 bases, with 9 bases separating them. CDR3 length: 10 amino acids. CDR3 protein: CASSEENGYF. The CDR3 DNA sequence: TGTGCCAGCAGTGAGGAGAATGGGTACTTC.

This chain uses TRBV14 with TRBJ2-1; TRBD2 agrees at 9 bases. Germline lookup yields CDR1 SGHDN and CDR2 FVKESK. J gave up 8 bases and V 5 bases, and 4 bases lay outside the gene matches. The CDR3 consists of 13 residues. Here the CDR3 DNA reads TGTGCCAGCAGCAAAGGACTAGCGTATGAGCAGTTCTTC. Translated: CASSKGLAYEQFF.

This clone was seen just once. The rearrangement links TRBV28 to TRBJ1-5; no clear D. Germline values: CDR1 MDHEN, CDR2 SYDVKM. The ends were cut back, 6 bases at V and 7 bases at J, with 22 bases in the middle. The CDR3 loop spans 16 amino acids. The chain's CDR3 is CASSLGPQAGYQPQHF. Written as DNA, the CDR3 is TGTGCCAGCAGCCTAGGGCCGCAGGCGGGGTACCAGCCCCAGCATTTT.

The chain employs TRBV11-2 and TRBJ2-5; a possible D gene is TRBD1 (6 bases). Germline V gives CDR1 SGHAT, CDR2 FQNNGV. CDR3 length: 15 amino acids. Deletions cut 1 base from V and 4 bases from J, with 13 bases between. For the CDR3, the DNA is TGTGCCAGCAGCTTAGTAGGCAGGGGATCAGAGACCCAGTACTTC. It encodes CASSLVGRGSETQYF.

The V gene is TRBV7-2, the J gene TRBJ2-1; possibly TRBD2 for D (5 bases). The germline gives CDR1 SGHTA, CDR2 FQGNSA. The CDR3 sequence is 13 residues long. The ends were cut back, 6 bases at V and 8 bases at J, with 14 bases in the middle. The CDR3 protein is CASSYDAADEQFF. The CDR3 nucleotides are TGTGCCAGCAGTTACGACGCAGCGGATGAGCAGTTCTTC.

This clone has only one observation. The gene calls are TRBV7-9 and TRBJ2-7, with D possibly being TRBD2 (6 bases). Trimming took 7 bases from V and 2 from J, leaving 15 bases between them. The CDR3 spans 14 residues. Germline V gene sequence: CDR1 SEHNR, CDR2 FQNEAQ (reference sequence). CDR3 region: CASTLWGVPYEQYF. CDR3 DNA sequence: TGTGCCAGCACCCTCTGGGGGGTCCCCTACGAGCAGTACTTC.

V is TRBV7-9 and J is TRBJ2-3; 13 bases line up with TRBD2. Germline CDR1 reads SEHNR; CDR2 reads FQNEAQ (reference sequence). This CDR3 has 17 residues. V lost 5 bases and J lost 6; bases outside the gene matches: 11. CDR3 protein: CASSLISGLAGVDTQYF. Here the CDR3 DNA reads TGTGCCAGCAGCCTAATAAGTGGACTAGCGGGAGTGGATACGCAGTATTTT. The variable domain in full, with the rest retrieved from reference TRBV7-9 and TRBJ2-3, is DTGVSQNPRHKITKRGQNVTFRCDPISEHNRLYWYRQTLGQGPEFLTYFQNEAQLEKSRLLSDRFSAERPKGSFSTLEIQRTEQGDSAMYLCASSLISGLAGVDTQYFGPGTRLTVL.

This chain connects TRBV6-4 to TRBJ1-2; D gene uncertain. The CDR3 length is 16 residues. The V gene's germline CDR1 is MRHNA and CDR2 SNTAGT. V was trimmed by 3 bases and J by 2 bases, leaving 16 bases between them. The CDR3 DNA sequence: TGTGCCAGCAGTGAATATTTCCGTTCTAACAACTATGGCTACACCTTC. This sequence encodes CASSEYFRSNNYGYTF.

The chain has TRBV28 and TRBJ2-7, with D tentatively TRBD1 (5 bases). Germline loops: CDR1 MDHEN, CDR2 SYDVKM. CDR3 length: 15 amino acids. V lost 1 base, J lost 0 bases, and 10 bases lay in between. As DNA, the CDR3 is TGTGCCAGCAGTTTATTGGGGCAGGGCTCCTACGAGCAGTACTTC. It encodes CASSLLGQGSYEQYF.

The chain couples TRBV6-6 to TRBJ2-5; 10 bases agree with TRBD1. The CDR3 extends over 17 amino acids. Unmatched junction bases numbered 10, after V lost 5 bases and J lost 1 base. The germline gives CDR1 MNHNY, CDR2 SVGAGI (reference sequence). CDR3 coding DNA: TGTGCCAGCAGTCCCCGGGACAGGGGTATAATCCAAGAGACCCAGTACTTC. Its translation is CASSPRDRGIIQETQYF.

This clone has a single count. The chain recombines TRBV3-1 (or the pseudogene TRBV3-2) with TRBJ1-1; a possible D gene is TRBD1 (5 bases). This CDR3 contains 13 residues. V lost 0 bases to trimming and J lost 5 bases, with 7 bases between them. Germline values: CDR1 LGHDT, CDR2 YNNKEL (reference sequence). The CDR3 DNA follows: TGTGCCAGCAGCCAAGAGGCAGGGACTGAAGCTTTCTTT. Protein: CASSQEAGTEAFF.